Below, 6 T cell receptor beta chains from the same sample are listed, as sequenced in a study of radiation and T cells in renal cell carcinoma. TCRdb's table, derived via immunoSEQ multiplex PCR, lists solely in-frame clones and lacks some. The sample lists around 180,000 clones; roughly 90% were seen once. Time point described: blood 4 weeks post-SBRT, at nephrectomy. As for treatment: 15 Gy SBRT to primary tumor, nephrectomy 4 weeks later. The sample here was blood, taken from a patient whose treatment included radiotherapy and nephrectomy. These receptors all stem from a woman between 45 and 60 years old with renal cell carcinoma.

This chain connects TRBV15 to TRBJ2-1, with 12 bases that match TRBD1. In germline, CDR1 is LNHNV, CDR2 YYDKDF (reference sequence). The ends lost 1 base at V and 6 bases at J; junction bases unmatched: 7. CDR3 length equals 17 residues. CDR3 DNA: TGTGCCACCAGCAGAGGCCCGGGACAGGGGGCGGTCAATGAGCAGTTCTTC. Translated: CATSRGPGQGAVNEQFF.

The J gene is TRBJ2-7, the V gene TRBV6-6; possibly TRBD1 or TRBD2 for D (6 bases each). Per germline, CDR1 MNHNY and CDR2 SVGAGI (reference sequence). V was shortened by 2 bases and J by 4 bases, with 15 bases between the two germline ends. The CDR3 is 15 amino acids. Here the CDR3 reads CASSYGFPGAYEQYF. CDR3 nucleotide sequence: TGTGCCAGCAGTTACGGATTTCCGGGGGCGTACGAGCAGTACTTC.

The table lists this clone with a few counts. This sequence joins TRBV9 and TRBJ1-5; the D is unclear. The CDR3 totals 14 residues. The V gene's germline CDR1 is SGDLS and CDR2 YYNGEE. V was shortened by 0 bases and J by 5 bases, with 9 bases between the two germline ends. As DNA, the CDR3 is TGTGCCAGCAGCGTAGGAGGGTTGTATCAGCCCCAGCATTTT. This translates into CASSVGGLYQPQHF.

The chain employs TRBV5-1 and TRBJ2-5; perhaps TRBD2 as D (5 bases). Trimming shortened V by 2 bases and J by 1 base, and 9 bases separated the two germline ends. Germline CDR1 SGHRS, CDR2 YFSETQ. The CDR3 is made up of 14 amino acids. The CDR3 sequence: CASSFGSGQETQYF. The CDR3 nucleotides are TGCGCCAGCAGCTTTGGCAGCGGCCAAGAGACCCAGTACTTC.

CDR3 DNA sequence: TGTGCCAGCAGCCCCTCGGCGGGGTTCGACAATGAGCAGTTCTTC. It encodes CASSPSAGFDNEQFF. This chain joins TRBV9 and TRBJ2-1; D perhaps matches TRBD2 (6 bases). The CDR3 extends over 15 amino acids. Germline CDR1 is SGDLS and CDR2 is YYNGEE. Trimming removed 4 bases at V and 5 bases at J, with 16 bases between.

This sequence joins TRBV7-9 and TRBJ1-1; a possible D gene is TRBD1 (5 bases). Trimming pared 4 bases from V and 6 bases from J, leaving 15 bases between. Germline V lookup: CDR1 SEHNR, CDR2 FQNEAQ (reference sequence). The CDR3 is 14 amino acids. CDR3 in amino acids: CASSSLGVGPEAFF. The CDR3 DNA sequence: TGTGCCAGCAGCTCCCTGGGGGTGGGCCCTGAAGCTTTCTTT. Together with reference TRBV7-9 and TRBJ1-1, the CDR3 gives the full variable domain: DTGVSQNPRHKITKRGQNVTFRCDPISEHNRLYWYRQTLGQGPEFLTYFQNEAQLEKSRLLSDRFSAERPKGSFSTLEIQRTEQGDSAMYLCASSSLGVGPEAFFGQGTRLTVV.